This entry lists 2 T cell receptor beta chains sequenced from one sample in a study of T-cell memory formation after mild COVID-19. TCRdb reprocessed the 5' RACE reads with MiXCR, giving one entry per CDR3 protein. Here the sample spans under 250,000 distinct CDR3 sequences, 15% being singletons. Source material: PBMCs or a T cell subset sorted from them (not recorded which). All receptors derive from an adult woman who had mild COVID-19 (a few samples of this study predate the infection). Cell type and time point are not known.

This chain connects TRBV20-1 to TRBJ1-1; D gene ambiguous. V was shortened by 3 bases and J by 1 base, with 9 bases between the two germline ends. Germline lookup yields CDR1 DFQATT and CDR2 SNEGSKA (reference sequence). The CDR3 has 13 residues. The CDR3 DNA reads as TGCAGTGCTAGCAGATATCGGAACACTGAAGCTTTCTTT. Amino acids: CSASRYRNTEAFF.

The chain carries TRBV7-9 and TRBJ2-5; D possibly matches TRBD1 or TRBD2 (5 bases each). The CDR3 covers 14 residues. Trimming took off 3 bases at V and 5 bases at J, with 13 bases between the two ends. From germline, CDR1 is SEHNR and CDR2 FQNEAQ (reference sequence). This CDR3 reads CASSFRGSSETQYF. Written as DNA, the CDR3 is TGTGCCAGCAGCTTCCGGGGCTCCTCGGAGACCCAGTACTTC.